The entry that follows covers one T cell receptor (beta chain) sequence. Its antigen is currently unknown. Trimming pared 0 bases from V and 7 bases from J, leaving 16 bases between. The CDR3 runs 15 residues. Germline assignment: CDR1 DFQATT and CDR2 SNEGSKA (reference sequence). These data originate in a study of breast tumors, draining lymph nodes, adjacent tissues. Study conclusions and caveats: Tumor TCR diversity was below lymph nodes but above nontumor tissue. Data only fit, rather than demonstrated, lymph node origin of most tumor T cells.

TCRdb re-called the multiplex PCR reads with MiXCR, one entry per CDR3 protein. The sample carries about 9,000 distinct CDR3 sequences, 40% to 50% recorded once. Sequenced input: tumor-adjacent breast tissue. The chain recombines TRBV20-1 with TRBJ2-1; D possibly corresponds to TRBD1 (7 bases). The TCR comes from a female donor with breast cancer. Some clones in this sample may be carry-over from other donors' samples. CDR3 loop: CSARDFGSGGNEQFF. For the CDR3, the DNA is TGCAGTGCTAGAGATTTTGGCTCAGGGGGGAATGAGCAGTTCTTC.